This T cell receptor beta chain came from a study of post-analysis software for immune sequencing data. As for the study in general: Disease trajectories encompassed relapsing-remitting, secondary progressive and progressive-relapsing multiple sclerosis. The study's findings and limits: Normalized Chao1 diversity in multiple sclerosis patients fell significantly below that of controls. Controls had lower frequencies than patients of about five TRBV segments, which included TRBV5-6, TRBV5-1 and TRBV20-1. F measure clustering grouped samples strongly by preparation batch.

Unique molecular identifiers featured in each of the TCR beta cDNA libraries. TCRdb independently ran MiXCR on the PCR reads; one entry per CDR3 protein. Altogether some 800,000 distinct CDR3 sequences are present, around 46% being singletons, with the ten largest covering 4.9%. V dropped 7 bases and J dropped 0 bases, with 13 bases sitting between them. Germline values: CDR1 MNHNS, CDR2 SASEGT. The length of the CDR3 is 15 residues. As to this clonotype: The antigen is undetermined.

This chain links TRBV6-1 with TRBJ1-5; D not certain. The sequence was obtained from a girl between 5 and 17 years old with multiple sclerosis. The sequenced sample consisted of blood. The CDR3 sequence: CASIRTPHSNQPQHF. CDR3 coding DNA: TGTGCCAGCATCCGAACCCCCCATAGCAATCAGCCCCAGCATTTT.